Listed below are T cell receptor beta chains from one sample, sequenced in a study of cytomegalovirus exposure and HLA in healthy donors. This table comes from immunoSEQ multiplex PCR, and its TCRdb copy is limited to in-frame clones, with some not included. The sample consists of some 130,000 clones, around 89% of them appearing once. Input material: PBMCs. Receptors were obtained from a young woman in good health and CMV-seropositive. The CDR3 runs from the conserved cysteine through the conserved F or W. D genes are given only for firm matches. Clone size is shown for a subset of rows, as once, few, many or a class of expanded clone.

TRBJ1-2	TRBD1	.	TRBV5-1	TGCGCCAGCAGGCCCCGGGACAGGGGGAACTATGGCTACACCTTC	CASRPRDRGNYGYTF
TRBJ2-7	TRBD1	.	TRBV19	TGTGCCTGCGGGACAGGCCGCTACGAGCAGTACTTC	CACGTGRYEQYF
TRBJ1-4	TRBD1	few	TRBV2	TGTGCCAGCACCCCACCGGGACAGGGTCTTGGAAAACTGTTTTTT	CASTPPGQGLGKLFF
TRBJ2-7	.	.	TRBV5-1	TGCGCCAGCAGGGGGGGGTCGGCGGACAGCTCCTACGAGCAGTACTTC	CASRGGSADSSYEQYF
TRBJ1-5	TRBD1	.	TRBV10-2	TGCGCCAGCAGTGTGGGACAGGGGTATCAGCCCCAGCATTTT	CASSVGQGYQPQHF
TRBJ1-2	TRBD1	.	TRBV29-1	TGCAGCGTTGATGGACAGGGGCTTAACTATGGCTACACCTTC	CSVDGQGLNYGYTF
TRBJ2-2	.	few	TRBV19	TGTGCCAGTACCGAACGGGGGGAGCTGTTTTTT	CASTERGELFF
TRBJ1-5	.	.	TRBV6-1	TGTGCCAGCAGTGAAGGGCGGGTATATAGCAATCAGCCCCAGCATTTT	CASSEGRVYSNQPQHF
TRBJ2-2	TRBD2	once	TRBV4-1	TGCGCCAGCAGTGGCACTAGCGGGAGGGGAACGAACACCGGGGAGCTGTTTTTT	CASSGTSGRGTNTGELFF
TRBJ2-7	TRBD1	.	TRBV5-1	TGCGCCAGCTCCAGGGGGTTCCAGGGCGAGCAGTACTTC	CASSRGFQGEQYF
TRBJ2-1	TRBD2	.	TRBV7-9	TGTGCCAGCAGCTTAGCGGGGAGGGGAGGTGAGCAGTTCTTC	CASSLAGRGGEQFF
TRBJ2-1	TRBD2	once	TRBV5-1	TGCGCCAGCAGCTCCAACCCTAGCGGGGCGAACAATGAGCAGTTCTTC	CASSSNPSGANNEQFF
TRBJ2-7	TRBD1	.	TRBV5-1	TGCGCCAGCAGCTTCACAGGGGGCGCGTTTAACGAGCAGTACTTC	CASSFTGGAFNEQYF
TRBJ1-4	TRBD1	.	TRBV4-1	TGCGCCAGCAGCCAAGTCATACAGGGGGAAGGAAGGGAAAAACTGTTTTTT	CASSQVIQGEGREKLFF
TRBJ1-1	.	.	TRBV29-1	TGCAGCGTTGTGACCGGGACTGCTACTGAAGCTTTCTTT	CSVVTGTATEAFF
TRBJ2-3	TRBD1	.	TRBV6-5	TGTGCCAGCAGTTACTCGAGACAGGGTTACACAGATACGCAGTATTTT	CASSYSRQGYTDTQYF
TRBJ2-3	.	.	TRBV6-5	TGTGCCAGCAGGTCGTTAGGCACAGATACGCAGTATTTT	CASRSLGTDTQYF
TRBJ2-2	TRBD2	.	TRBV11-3	TGTGCCAGCAGCTGGCGCGGGGGGGCAACCGGGGAGCTGTTTTTT	CASSWRGGATGELFF
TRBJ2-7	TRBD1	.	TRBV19	TGTGCCAGTAGTATCCGGGACAGGTCAGGCGAGCAGTACTTC	CASSIRDRSGEQYF
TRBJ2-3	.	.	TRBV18	TGTGCCAGCTCACCCCTACAGGGAGGGAACACAGATACGCAGTATTTT	CASSPLQGGNTDTQYF
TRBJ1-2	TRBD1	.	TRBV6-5	TGTGCCAGCAGTTACGACAGGGAAATTGGCGGCTACACCTTC	CASSYDREIGGYTF
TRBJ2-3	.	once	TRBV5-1	TGCGCCAGCAGCTTGCAGGGTGCGACAGATACGCAGTATTTT	CASSLQGATDTQYF
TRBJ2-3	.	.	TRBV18	TGTGCCAGCTCACCACCCACTAGCTTGAGCACAGATACGCAGTATTTT	CASSPPTSLSTDTQYF
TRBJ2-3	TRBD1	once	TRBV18	TGTGCCAGCTCACCACAGAGGGACAGGCAACCCACAGATACGCAGTATTTT	CASSPQRDRQPTDTQYF
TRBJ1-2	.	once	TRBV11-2	TGTGCCACCCAAGGGAGGCACTATGGCTACACCTTC	CATQGRHYGYTF
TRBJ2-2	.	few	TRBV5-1	TGCGCCTCACAACACACCGGGGAGCTGTTTTTT	CASQHTGELFF
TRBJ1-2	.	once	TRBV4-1	TGCGCCAGCAGCCAAGGTGGGGGGGCGCTTGGCTACACCTTC	CASSQGGGALGYTF
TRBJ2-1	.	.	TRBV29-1	TGCAGCGTTGAAGATCCAAGCGAGTCATATAATGAGCAGTTCTTC	CSVEDPSESYNEQFF
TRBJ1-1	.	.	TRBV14	TGTGCCAGCAGCCAAGTGCGGAACACTGAAGCTTTCTTT	CASSQVRNTEAFF
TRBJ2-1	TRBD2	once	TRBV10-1	TGCGCCAGCCGAGGACTAGCGGGAGTCAATGAGCAGTTCTTC	CASRGLAGVNEQFF
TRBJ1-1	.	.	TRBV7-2	TGTGCCAGCAGCCCTGCTGGGCGTGAAGCTTTCTTT	CASSPAGREAFF
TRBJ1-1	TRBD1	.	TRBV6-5	TGTGCCAGCAGTTACTCGAGACAGGGGACAAACACTGAAGCTTTCTTT	CASSYSRQGTNTEAFF
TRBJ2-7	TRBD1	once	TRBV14	TGTGCCAGCAGCCAAGGACAGGGGGCTTCCTACGAGCAGTACTTC	CASSQGQGASYEQYF